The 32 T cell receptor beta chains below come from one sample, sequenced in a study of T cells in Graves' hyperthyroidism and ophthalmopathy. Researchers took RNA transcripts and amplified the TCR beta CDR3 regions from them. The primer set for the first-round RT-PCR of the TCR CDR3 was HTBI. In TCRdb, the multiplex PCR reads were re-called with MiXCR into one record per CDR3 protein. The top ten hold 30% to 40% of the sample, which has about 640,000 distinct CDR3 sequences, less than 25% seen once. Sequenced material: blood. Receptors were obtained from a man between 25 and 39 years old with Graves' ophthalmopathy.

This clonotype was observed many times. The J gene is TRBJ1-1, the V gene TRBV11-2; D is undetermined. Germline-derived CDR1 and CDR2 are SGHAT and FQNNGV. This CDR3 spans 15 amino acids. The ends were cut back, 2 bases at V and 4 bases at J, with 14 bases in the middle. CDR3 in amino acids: CASSLTGFVGTEAFF. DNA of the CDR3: TGTGCCAGCAGCTTAACGGGGTTCGTGGGCACTGAAGCTTTCTTT.

DNA of the CDR3: TGTGCCAGCAGCCAAGAATTAGGGGTTGGGGATACGCAGTATTTT. Protein: CASSQELGVGDTQYF. This chain uses TRBV4-2 with TRBJ2-3, with a tentative D call TRBD1 (5 bases). The CDR3 covers 15 residues. CDR1 is LGHNA, CDR2 YNFKEQ, per germline. V shed 0 bases and J shed 6 bases, with 13 bases lying between them.

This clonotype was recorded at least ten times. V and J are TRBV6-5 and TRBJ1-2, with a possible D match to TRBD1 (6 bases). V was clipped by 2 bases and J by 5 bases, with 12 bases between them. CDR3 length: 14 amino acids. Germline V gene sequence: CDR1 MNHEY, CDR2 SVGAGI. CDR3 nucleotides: TGTGCCAGCAGTTACGGACAGTCGGGTTATGGCTACACCTTC. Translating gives CASSYGQSGYGYTF.

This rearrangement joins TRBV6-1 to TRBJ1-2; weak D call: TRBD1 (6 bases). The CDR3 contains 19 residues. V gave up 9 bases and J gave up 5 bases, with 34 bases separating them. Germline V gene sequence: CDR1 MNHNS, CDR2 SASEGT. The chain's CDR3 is CARRQTGKGSPDWDYGYTF. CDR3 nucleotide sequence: TGTGCCAGACGACAGACAGGTAAGGGCTCCCCGGATTGGGATTATGGCTACACCTTC.

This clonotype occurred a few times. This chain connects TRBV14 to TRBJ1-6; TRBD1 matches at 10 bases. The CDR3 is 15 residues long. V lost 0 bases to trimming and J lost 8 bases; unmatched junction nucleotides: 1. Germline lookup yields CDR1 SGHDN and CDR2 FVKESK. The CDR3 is CASSQDGTGDSPLHF. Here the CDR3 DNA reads TGTGCCAGCAGCCAAGACGGGACAGGGGATTCACCCCTCCACTTT. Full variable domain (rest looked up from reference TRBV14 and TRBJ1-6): EAGVTQFPSHSVIEKGQTVTLRCDPISGHDNLYWYRRVMGKEIKFLLHFVKESKQDESGMPNNRFLAERTGGTYSTLKVQPAELEDSGVYFCASSQDGTGDSPLHFGNGTRLTVT.

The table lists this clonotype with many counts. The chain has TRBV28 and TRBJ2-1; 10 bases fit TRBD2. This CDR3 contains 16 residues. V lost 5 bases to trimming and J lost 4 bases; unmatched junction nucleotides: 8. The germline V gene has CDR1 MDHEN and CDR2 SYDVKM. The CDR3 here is CASSNLAGEGYNEQFF. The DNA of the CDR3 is TGTGCCAGCAGTAACCTAGCGGGAGAGGGGTACAATGAGCAGTTCTTC.

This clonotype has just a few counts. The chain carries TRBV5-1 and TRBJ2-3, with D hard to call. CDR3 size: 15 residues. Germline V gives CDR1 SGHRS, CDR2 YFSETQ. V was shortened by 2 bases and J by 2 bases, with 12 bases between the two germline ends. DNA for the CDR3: TGCGCCAGCAGCTTCCAGGACCAAAACACAGATACGCAGTATTTT. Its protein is CASSFQDQNTDTQYF.

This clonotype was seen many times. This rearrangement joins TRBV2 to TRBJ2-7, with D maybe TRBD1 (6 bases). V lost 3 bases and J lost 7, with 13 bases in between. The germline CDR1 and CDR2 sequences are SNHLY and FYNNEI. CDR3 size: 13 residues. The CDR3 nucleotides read TGTGCCAGCAGTGATGTGGGGGCGCGGGAGCAGTACTTC. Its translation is CASSDVGAREQYF.

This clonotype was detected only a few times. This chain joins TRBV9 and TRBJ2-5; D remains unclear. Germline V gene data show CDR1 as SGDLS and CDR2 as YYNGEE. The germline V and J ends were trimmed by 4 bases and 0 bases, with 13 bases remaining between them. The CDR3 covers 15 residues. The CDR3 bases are TGTGCCAGCAGCACTTCGGCAGTGTACCAAGAGACCCAGTACTTC. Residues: CASSTSAVYQETQYF.

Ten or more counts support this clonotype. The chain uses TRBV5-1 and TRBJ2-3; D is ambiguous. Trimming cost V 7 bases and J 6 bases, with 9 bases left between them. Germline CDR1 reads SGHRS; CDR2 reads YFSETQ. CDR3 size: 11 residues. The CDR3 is CASAEGDTQYF. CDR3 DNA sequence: TGCGCCAGCGCTGAAGGGGATACGCAGTATTTT.

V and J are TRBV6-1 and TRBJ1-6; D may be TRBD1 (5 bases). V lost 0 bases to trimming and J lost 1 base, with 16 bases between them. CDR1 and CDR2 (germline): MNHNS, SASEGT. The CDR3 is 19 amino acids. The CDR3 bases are TGTGCCAGCAGTGAAGCGTTACAGGATGGAGGATCCTATAATTCACCCCTCCACTTT. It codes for CASSEALQDGGSYNSPLHF.

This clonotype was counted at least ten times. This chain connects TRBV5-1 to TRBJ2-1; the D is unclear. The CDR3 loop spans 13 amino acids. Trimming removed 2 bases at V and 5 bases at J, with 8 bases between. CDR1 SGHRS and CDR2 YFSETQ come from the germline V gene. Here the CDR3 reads CASSFAGNNEQFF. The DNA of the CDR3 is TGCGCCAGCAGCTTCGCCGGAAACAATGAGCAGTTCTTC.

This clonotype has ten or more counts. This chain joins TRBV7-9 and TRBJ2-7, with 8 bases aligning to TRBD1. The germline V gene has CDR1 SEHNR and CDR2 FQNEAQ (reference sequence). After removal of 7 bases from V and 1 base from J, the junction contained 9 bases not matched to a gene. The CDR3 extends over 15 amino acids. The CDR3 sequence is CASTEDRAGSYEQYF. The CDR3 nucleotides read TGTGCCAGCACCGAGGACAGGGCAGGGTCCTACGAGCAGTACTTC.

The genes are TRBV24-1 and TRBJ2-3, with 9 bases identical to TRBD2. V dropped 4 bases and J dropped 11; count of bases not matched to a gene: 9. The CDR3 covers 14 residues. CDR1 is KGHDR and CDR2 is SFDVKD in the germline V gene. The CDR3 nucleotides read TGTGCCACCAGTGAGCCGGGACTAGCTGGGAGGCAGTATTTT. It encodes CATSEPGLAGRQYF.

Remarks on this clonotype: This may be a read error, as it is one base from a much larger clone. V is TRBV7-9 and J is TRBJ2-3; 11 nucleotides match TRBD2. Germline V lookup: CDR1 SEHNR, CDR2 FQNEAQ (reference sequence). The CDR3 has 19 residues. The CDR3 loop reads CAGSLARLAGLLLTDTQYF. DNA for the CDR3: TGTGCCGGCAGCTTAGCGAGACTAGCGGGACTTCTATTGACAGATACGCAGTATTTT. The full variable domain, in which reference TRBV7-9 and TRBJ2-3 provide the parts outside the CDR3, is DTGVSQNPRHKITKRGQNVTFRCDPISEHNRLYWYRQTLGQGPEFLTYFQNEAQLEKSRLLSDRFSAERPKGSFSTLEIQRTEQGDSAMYLCAGSLARLAGLLLTDTQYFGPGTRLTVL.

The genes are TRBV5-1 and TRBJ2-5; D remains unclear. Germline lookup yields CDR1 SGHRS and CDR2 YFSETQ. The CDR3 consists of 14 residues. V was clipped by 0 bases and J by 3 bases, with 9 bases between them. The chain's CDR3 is CASSLASSKETQYF. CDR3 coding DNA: TGCGCCAGCAGCTTGGCGAGCAGCAAAGAGACCCAGTACTTC. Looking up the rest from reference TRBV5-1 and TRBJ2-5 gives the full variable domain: KAGVTQTPRYLIKTRGQQVTLSCSPISGHRSVSWYQQTPGQGLQFLFEYFSETQRNKGNFPGRFSGRQFSNSRSEMNVSTLELGDSALYLCASSLASSKETQYFGPGTRLLVL.

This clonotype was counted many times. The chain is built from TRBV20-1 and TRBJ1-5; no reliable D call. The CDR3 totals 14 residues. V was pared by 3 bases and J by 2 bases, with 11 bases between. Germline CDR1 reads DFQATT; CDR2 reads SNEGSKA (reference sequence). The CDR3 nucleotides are TGCAGTGCTAGTTTAGGGATGGGCAATCAGCCCCAGCATTTT. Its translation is CSASLGMGNQPQHF.

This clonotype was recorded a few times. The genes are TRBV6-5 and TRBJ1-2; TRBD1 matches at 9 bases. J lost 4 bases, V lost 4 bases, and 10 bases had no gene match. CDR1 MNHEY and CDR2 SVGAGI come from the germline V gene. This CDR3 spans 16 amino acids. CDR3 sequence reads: CASSSSSGDRVYGYTF. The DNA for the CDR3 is TGTGCCAGCAGTTCATCCTCTGGGGACAGGGTCTATGGCTACACCTTC.

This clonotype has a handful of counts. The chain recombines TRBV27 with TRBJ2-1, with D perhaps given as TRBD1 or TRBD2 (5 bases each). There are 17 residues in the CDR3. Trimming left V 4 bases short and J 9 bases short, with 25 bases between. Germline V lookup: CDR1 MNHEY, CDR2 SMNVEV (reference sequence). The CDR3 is CASSSPLEPRGPREQFF. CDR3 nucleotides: TGTGCCAGCAGTTCGCCCCTGGAGCCGAGGGGCCCCCGTGAGCAGTTCTTC.

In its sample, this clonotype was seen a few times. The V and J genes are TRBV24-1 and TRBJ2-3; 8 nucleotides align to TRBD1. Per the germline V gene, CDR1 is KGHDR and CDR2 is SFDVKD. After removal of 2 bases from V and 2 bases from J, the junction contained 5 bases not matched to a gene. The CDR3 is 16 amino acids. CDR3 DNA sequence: TGTGCCACCAGTGATTCCGGGACAGGATACACAGATACGCAGTATTTT. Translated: CATSDSGTGYTDTQYF.

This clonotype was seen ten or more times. This chain's CDR3 is CASSSSGTSSYEQYF. CDR3 DNA sequence: TGTGCCAGCAGCTCATCCGGGACTAGCTCCTACGAGCAGTACTTC. The chain carries TRBV28 and TRBJ2-7; 8 bases agree with TRBD2. Germline CDR1 is MDHEN and CDR2 is SYDVKM. J was trimmed by 0 bases and V by 6 bases; bases with no gene match: 7. The CDR3 runs 15 residues.

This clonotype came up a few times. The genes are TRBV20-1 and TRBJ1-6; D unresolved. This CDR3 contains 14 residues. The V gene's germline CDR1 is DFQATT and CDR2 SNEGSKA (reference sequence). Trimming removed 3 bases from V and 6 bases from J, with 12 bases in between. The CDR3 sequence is CSARSQTINSPLHF. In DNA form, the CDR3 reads TGCAGTGCTAGGTCACAGACGATTAATTCACCCCTCCACTTT.

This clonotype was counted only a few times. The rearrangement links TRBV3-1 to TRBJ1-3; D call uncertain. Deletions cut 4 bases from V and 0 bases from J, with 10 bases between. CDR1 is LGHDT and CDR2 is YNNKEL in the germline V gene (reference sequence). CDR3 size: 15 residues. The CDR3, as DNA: TGTGCCAGCAGCCCCGAGGGAAGCTCTGGAAACACCATATATTTT. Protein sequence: CASSPEGSSGNTIYF.

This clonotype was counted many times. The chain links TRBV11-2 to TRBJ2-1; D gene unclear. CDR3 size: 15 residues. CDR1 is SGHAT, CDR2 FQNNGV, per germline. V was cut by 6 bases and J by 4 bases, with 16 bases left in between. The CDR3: CASSNEGAPYNEQFF. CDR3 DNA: TGTGCCAGCAGTAACGAAGGAGCCCCATACAATGAGCAGTTCTTC.

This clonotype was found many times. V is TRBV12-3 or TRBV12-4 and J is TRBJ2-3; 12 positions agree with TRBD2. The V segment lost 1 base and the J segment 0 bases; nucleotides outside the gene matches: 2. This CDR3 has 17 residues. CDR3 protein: CASSLGTSGASTDTQYF. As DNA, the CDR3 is TGTGCCAGCAGTTTAGGGACTAGCGGGGCTAGCACAGATACGCAGTATTTT.

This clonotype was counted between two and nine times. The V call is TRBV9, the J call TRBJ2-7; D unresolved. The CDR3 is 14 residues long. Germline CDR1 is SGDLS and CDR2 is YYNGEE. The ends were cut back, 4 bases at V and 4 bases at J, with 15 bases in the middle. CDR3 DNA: TGTGCCAGCAGCCCTGGGCTAGATACGTACGAGCAGTACTTC. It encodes CASSPGLDTYEQYF.

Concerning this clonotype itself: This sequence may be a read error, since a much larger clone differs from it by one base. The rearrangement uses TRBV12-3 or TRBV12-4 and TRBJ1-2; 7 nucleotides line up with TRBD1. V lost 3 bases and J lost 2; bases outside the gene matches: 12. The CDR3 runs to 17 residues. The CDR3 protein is CASSLTGYRGQNYGYTF. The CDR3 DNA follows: TGTGCCAGCAGTTTGACCGGTTACAGGGGACAAAACTATGGCTACACCTTC.

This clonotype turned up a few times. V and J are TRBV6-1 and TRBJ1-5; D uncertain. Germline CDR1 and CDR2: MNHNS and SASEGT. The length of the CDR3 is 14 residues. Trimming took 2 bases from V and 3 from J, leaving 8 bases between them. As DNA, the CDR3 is TGTGCCAGCAGTGAACTCGGCTACAATCAGCCCCAGCATTTT. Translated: CASSELGYNQPQHF.

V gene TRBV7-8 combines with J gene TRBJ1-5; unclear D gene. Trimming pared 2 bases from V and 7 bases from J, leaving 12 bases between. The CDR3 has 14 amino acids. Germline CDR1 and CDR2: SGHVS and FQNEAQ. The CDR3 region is CASSLSSGRQPQHF. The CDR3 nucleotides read TGTGCCAGCAGCTTATCGTCAGGAAGACAGCCCCAGCATTTT.

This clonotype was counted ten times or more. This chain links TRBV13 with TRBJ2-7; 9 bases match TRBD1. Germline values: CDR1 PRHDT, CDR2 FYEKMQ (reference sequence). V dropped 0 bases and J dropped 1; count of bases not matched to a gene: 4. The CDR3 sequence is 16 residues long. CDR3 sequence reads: CASSLGWGQGSYEQYF. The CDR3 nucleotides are TGTGCCAGCAGCTTAGGCTGGGGACAGGGTTCCTACGAGCAGTACTTC.

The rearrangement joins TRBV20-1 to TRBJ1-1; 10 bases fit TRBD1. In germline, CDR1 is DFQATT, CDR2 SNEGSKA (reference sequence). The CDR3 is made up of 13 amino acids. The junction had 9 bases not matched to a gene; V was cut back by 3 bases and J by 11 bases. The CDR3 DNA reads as TGCAGTGCTAGGCCGGGACAGGGGACGGTTGCTTTCTTT. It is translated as CSARPGQGTVAFF.

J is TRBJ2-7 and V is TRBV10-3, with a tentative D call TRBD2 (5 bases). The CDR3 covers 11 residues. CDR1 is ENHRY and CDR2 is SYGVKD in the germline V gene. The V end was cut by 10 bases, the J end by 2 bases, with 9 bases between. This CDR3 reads CATTGTYEQYF. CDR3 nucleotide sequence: TGTGCCACCACGGGAACCTACGAGCAGTACTTC.